The source of this TCR beta chain is a study of cytomegalovirus exposure and HLA in healthy donors. General observations from the study: Overall, approximately 180 TCR beta chains were annotated as cytomegalovirus-associated. Indistinguishable V segments, including TRBV6-2 and TRBV6-3, were excluded.

A note on this clone: Its target is unknown.

PCR used 60 Vbeta primers and 13 Jbeta primers. Libraries were prepared by immunoSEQ multiplex PCR; TCRdb keeps only in-frame clonotypes and omits some of them. The sample has 100,000 or so clones, around 80% seen once. V shed 5 bases and J shed 4 bases, with 10 bases lying between them. Germline V CDR1 and CDR2: LNHDA, SQIVND (reference sequence). There are 13 residues in the CDR3. V gene TRBV19 combines with J gene TRBJ2-3; D ambiguous. The TCR originated in a woman aged 50 to 60 in good health and CMV-seropositive. The sample taken for sequencing was PBMCs. In DNA, the CDR3 is TGTGCCAGTAGTCCCCAGAGGTCAGATACGCAGTATTTT. This translates into CASSPQRSDTQYF.